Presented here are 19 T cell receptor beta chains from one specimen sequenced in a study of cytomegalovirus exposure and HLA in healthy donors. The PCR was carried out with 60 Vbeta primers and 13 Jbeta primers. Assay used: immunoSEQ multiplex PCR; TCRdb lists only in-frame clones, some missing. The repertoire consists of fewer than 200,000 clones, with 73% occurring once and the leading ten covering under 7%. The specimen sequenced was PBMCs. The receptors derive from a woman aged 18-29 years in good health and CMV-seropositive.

The CDR3 here is CASSQEVAGGTDTQYF. In DNA, the CDR3 is TGCGCCAGCAGCCAAGAGGTGGCGGGGGGGACGGATACGCAGTATTTT. This chain uses TRBV4-3 with TRBJ2-3; 9 positions agree with TRBD2. CDR3 length: 16 amino acids. The ends lost 0 bases at V and 6 bases at J; junction bases unmatched: 7. Per germline, CDR1 LGHNA and CDR2 YSLEER.

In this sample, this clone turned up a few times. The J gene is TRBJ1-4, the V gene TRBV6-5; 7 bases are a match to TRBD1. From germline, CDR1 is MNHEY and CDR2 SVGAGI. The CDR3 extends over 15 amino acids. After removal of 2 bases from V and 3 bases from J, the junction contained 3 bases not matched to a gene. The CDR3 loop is CASSYRDSPNEKLFF. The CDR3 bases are TGTGCCAGCAGTTACCGGGACAGCCCTAATGAAAAACTGTTTTTT.

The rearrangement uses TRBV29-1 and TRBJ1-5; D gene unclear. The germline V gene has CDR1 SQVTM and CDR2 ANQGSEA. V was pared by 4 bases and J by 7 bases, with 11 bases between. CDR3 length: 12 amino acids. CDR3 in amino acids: CSVVEGNQPQHF. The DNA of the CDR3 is TGCAGCGTTGTCGAGGGAAACCAGCCCCAGCATTTT.

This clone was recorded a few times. CDR3 bases: TGTGCCAGCAGCTTGTCAGGGGATGTGAATTCACCCCTCCACTTT. Encoded protein: CASSLSGDVNSPLHF. The chain combines TRBV7-9 with TRBJ1-6; a weak D match, TRBD1 (6 bases). The CDR3 loop spans 15 amino acids. V was shortened by 3 bases and J by 7 bases, with 13 bases between the two germline ends. The germline V gene encodes CDR1 SEHNR and CDR2 FQNEAQ (reference sequence).

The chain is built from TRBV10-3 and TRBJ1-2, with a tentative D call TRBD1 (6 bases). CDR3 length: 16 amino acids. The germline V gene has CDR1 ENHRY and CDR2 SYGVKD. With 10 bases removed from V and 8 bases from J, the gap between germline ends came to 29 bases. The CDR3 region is CATHPLDSIEIGGYTF. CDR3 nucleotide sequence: TGTGCCACCCATCCGCTGGACAGTATCGAGATAGGCGGCTACACCTTC.

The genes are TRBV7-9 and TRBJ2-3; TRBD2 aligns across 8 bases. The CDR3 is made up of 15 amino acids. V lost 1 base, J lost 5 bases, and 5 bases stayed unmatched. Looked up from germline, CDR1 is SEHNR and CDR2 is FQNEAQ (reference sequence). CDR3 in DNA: TGTGCCAGCAGCTTAGTTAGCGGGGTTGTAGATACGCAGTATTTT. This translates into CASSLVSGVVDTQYF.

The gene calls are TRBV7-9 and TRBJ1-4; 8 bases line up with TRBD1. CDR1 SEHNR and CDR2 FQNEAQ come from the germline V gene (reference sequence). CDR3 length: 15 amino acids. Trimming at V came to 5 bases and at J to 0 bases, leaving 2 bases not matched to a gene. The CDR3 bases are TGTGCCAGCAGCCCGGACAGGGCAACTAATGAAAAACTGTTTTTT. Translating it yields CASSPDRATNEKLFF.

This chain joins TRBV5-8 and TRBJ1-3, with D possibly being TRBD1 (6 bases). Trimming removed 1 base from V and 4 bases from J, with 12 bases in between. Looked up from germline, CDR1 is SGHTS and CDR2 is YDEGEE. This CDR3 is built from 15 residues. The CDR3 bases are TGTGCCAGCAGCTTGCAACAGGGCCGCGGAAACACCATATATTTT. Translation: CASSLQQGRGNTIYF.

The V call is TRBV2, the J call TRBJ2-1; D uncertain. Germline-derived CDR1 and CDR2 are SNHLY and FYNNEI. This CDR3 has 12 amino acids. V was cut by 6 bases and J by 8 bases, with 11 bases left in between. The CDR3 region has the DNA TGTGCCAGCAGGAAACTAAGCGATGAGCAGTTCTTC. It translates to CASRKLSDEQFF.

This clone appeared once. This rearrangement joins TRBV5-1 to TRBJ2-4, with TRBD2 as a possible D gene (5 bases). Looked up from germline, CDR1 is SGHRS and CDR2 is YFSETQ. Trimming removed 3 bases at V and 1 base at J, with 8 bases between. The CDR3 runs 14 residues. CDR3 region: CASSSGEAKNIQYF. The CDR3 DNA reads TGCGCCAGCAGCTCCGGGGAGGCCAAAAACATTCAGTACTTC.

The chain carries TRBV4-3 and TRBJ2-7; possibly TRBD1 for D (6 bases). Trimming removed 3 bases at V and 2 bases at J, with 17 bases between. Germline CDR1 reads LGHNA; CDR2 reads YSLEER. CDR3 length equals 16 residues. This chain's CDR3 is CASSQGAFEAPYEQYF. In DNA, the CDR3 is TGCGCCAGCAGCCAGGGGGCTTTCGAGGCCCCCTACGAGCAGTACTTC.

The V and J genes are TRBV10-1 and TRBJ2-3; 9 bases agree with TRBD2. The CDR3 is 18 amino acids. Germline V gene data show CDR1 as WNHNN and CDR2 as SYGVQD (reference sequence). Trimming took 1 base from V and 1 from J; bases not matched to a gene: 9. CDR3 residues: CASSELAGVLLGTDTQYF. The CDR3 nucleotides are TGCGCCAGCAGTGAGTTAGCGGGGGTACTACTCGGCACAGATACGCAGTATTTT.

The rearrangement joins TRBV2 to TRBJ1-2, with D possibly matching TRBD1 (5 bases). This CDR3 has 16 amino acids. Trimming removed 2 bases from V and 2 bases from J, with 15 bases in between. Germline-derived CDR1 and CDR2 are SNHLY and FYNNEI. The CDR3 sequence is CASSESGGRDNYGYTF. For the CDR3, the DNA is TGTGCCAGCAGTGAAAGCGGTGGGAGGGACAACTATGGCTACACCTTC.

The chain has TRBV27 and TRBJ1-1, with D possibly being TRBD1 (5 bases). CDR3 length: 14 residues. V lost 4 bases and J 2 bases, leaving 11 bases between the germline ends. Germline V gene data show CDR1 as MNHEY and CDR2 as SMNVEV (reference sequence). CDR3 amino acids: CASSSWGDNTEAFF. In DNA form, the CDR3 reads TGTGCCAGCAGTTCGTGGGGGGATAACACTGAAGCTTTCTTT.

The CDR3 loop is CSIQDQGMSYEQYF. In DNA, the CDR3 is TGCAGCATACAGGACCAAGGGATGTCCTACGAGCAGTACTTC. This chain links TRBV29-1 with TRBJ2-7; tentatively, D is TRBD1 (5 bases). Germline V lookup: CDR1 SQVTM, CDR2 ANQGSEA. Trimming pared 8 bases from V and 1 base from J, leaving 18 bases between. This CDR3 has 14 amino acids.

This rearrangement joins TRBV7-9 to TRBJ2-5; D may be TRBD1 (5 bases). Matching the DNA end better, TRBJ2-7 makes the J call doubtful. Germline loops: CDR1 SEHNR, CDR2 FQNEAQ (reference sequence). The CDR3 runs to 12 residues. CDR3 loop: CASSMRQYEQYF. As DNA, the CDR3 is TGTGCCAGCAGCATGCGACAGTACGAGCAGTACTTC.

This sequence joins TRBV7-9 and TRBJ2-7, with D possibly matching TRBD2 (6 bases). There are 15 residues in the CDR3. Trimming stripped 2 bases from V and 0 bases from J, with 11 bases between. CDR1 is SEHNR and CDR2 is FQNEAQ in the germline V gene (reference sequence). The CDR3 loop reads CASSLYRGSSYEQYF. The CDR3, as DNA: TGTGCCAGCAGCTTATACCGGGGGAGCTCCTACGAGCAGTACTTC.

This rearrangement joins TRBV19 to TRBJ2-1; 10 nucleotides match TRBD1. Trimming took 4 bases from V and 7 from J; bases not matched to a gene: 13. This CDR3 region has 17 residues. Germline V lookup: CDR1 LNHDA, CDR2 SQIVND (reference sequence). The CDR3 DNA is TGTGCCAGTAGTAAAGAGACAGGGGGCGGACGGAGGAATGAGCAGTTCTTC. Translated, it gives CASSKETGGGRRNEQFF.

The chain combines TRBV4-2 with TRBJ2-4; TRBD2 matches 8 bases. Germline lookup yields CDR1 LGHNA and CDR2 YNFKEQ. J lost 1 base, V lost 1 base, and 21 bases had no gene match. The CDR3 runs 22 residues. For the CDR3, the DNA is TGTGCCAGCAGCCAAGCCGACCTAGTGGTTGCGGGGGGCCGACTGGCCAAAAACATTCAGTACTTC. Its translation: CASSQADLVVAGGRLAKNIQYF.